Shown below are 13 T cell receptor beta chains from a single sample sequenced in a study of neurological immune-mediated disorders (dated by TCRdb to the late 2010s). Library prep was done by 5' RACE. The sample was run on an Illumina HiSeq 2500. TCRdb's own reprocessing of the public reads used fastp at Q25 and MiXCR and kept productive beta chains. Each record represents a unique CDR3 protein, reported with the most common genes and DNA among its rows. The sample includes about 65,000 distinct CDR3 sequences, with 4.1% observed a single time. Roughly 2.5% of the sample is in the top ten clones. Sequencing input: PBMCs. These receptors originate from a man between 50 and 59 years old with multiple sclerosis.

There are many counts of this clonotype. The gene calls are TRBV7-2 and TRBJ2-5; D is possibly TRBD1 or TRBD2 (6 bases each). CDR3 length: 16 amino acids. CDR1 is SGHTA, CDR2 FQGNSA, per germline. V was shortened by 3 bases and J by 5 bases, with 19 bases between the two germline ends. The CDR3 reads CASSLGAMKGGETQYF. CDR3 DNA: TGTGCCAGCAGCTTGGGGGCTATGAAAGGGGGGGAGACCCAGTACTTC.

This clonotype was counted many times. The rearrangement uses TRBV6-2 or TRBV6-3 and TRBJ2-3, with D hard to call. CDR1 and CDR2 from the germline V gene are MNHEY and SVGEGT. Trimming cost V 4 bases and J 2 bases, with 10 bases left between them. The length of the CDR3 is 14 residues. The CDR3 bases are TGTGCCAGCAGTTTCACCCCACCCACAGATACGCAGTATTTT. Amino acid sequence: CASSFTPPTDTQYF.

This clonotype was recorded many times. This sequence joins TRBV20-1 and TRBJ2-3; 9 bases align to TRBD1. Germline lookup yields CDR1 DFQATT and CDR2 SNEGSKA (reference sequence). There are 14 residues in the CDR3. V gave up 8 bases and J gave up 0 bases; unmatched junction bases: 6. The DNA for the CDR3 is TGCAGTACTTCGACAGGGGGGAGCACAGATACGCAGTATTTT. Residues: CSTSTGGSTDTQYF.

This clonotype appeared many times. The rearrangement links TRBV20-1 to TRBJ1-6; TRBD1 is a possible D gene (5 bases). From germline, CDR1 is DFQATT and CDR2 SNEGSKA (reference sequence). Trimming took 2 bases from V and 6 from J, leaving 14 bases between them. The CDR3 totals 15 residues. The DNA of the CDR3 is TGCAGTGCTAGACGGCCGGGACTCGTTAATTCACCCCTCCACTTT. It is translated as CSARRPGLVNSPLHF.

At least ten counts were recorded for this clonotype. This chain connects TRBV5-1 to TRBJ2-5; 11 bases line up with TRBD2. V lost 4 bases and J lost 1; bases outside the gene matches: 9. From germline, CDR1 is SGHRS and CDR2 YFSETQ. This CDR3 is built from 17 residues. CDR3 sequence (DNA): TGCGCCAGCAGCCTTCAGGCTAGCGGGGGGTCCCAAGAGACCCAGTACTTC. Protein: CASSLQASGGSQETQYF. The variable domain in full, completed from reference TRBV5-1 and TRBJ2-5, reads KAGVTQTPRYLIKTRGQQVTLSCSPISGHRSVSWYQQTPGQGLQFLFEYFSETQRNKGNFPGRFSGRQFSNSRSEMNVSTLELGDSALYLCASSLQASGGSQETQYFGPGTRLLVL.

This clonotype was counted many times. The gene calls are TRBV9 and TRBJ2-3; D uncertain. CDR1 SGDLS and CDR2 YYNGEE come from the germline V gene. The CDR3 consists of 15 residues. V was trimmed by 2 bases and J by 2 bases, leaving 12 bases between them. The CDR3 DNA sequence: TGTGCCAGCAGCGTCTCTTTAGCCCACACAGATACGCAGTATTTT. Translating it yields CASSVSLAHTDTQYF.

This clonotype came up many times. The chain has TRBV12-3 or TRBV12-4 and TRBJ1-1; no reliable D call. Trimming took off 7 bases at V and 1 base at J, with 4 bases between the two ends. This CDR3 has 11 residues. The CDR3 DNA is TGTGCCAGCAAGCAGAACACTGAAGCTTTCTTT. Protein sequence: CASKQNTEAFF.

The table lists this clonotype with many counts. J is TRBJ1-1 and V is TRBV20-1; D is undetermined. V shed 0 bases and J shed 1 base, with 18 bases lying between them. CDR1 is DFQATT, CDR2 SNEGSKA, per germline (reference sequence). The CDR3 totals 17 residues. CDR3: CSARDRSKGWKNTEAFF. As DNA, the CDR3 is TGCAGTGCTAGAGATAGGTCCAAGGGCTGGAAGAACACTGAAGCTTTCTTT.

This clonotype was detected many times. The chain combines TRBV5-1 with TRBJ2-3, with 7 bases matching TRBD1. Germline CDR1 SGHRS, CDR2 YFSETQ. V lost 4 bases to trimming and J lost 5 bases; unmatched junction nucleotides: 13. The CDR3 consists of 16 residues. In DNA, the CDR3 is TGCGCCAGCAGCATGGGACAGACAAATCGAGGAGATACGCAGTATTTT. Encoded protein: CASSMGQTNRGDTQYF.

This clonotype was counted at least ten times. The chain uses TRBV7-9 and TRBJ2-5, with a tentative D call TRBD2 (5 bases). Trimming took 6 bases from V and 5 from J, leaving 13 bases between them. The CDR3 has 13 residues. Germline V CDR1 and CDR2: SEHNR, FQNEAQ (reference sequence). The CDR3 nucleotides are TGTGCCAGCAGAGGAGCGGCACGGGAGACCCAGTACTTC. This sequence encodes CASRGAARETQYF. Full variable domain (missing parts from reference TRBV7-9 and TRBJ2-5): DTGVSQNPRHKITKRGQNVTFRCDPISEHNRLYWYRQTLGQGPEFLTYFQNEAQLEKSRLLSDRFSAERPKGSFSTLEIQRTEQGDSAMYLCASRGAARETQYFGPGTRLLVL.

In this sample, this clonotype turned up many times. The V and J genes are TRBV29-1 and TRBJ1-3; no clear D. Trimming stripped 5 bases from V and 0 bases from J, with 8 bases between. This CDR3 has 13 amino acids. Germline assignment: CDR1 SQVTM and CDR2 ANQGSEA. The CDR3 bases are TGCAGCGTTATGAGAAACTCTGGAAACACCATATATTTT. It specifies CSVMRNSGNTIYF.

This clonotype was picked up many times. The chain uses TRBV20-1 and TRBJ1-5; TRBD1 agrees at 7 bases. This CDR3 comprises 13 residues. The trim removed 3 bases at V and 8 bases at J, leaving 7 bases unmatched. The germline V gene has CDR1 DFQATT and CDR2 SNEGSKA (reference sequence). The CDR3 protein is CSASRQGSKPQHF. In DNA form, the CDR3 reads TGCAGTGCTAGTCGACAGGGTAGTAAGCCCCAGCATTTT.

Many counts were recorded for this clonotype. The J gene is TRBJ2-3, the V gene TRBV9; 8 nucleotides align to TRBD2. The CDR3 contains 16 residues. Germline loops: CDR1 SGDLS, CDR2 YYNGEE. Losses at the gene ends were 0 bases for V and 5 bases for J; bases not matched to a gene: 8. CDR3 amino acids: CASSVDFSGGQDTQYF. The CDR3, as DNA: TGTGCCAGCAGCGTAGATTTCAGCGGGGGCCAAGATACGCAGTATTTT.